The clone carrying this T cell receptor (beta chain) has at least ten counts. Its antigen is as yet unknown. MiXCR was run by TCRdb on the PCR reads, yielding one entry per CDR3 protein. The data show some 320,000 distinct CDR3 sequences, 20% to 25% seen once. CDR1 is SGHRS and CDR2 is YFSETQ in the germline V gene. This CDR3 comprises 14 residues. V was shortened by 0 bases and J by 4 bases, with 10 bases between the two germline ends. Naive CD8 T cells were picked out by sorting for CD8+CD4-CCR7+CD45RA+. This sample is part of a study of molecular identifiers for immune sequencing clone quantification. Study-wide results and caveats: Spiked Jurkat TCR RNA from one cell was reportedly detectable among fewer than 1.2 million naive cells.

The chain has TRBV5-1 and TRBJ1-1; D might be TRBD1 (5 bases). The TCR originated in a human donor in good health. Some libraries in this study had Jurkat cell RNA spiked in. Sequencing was done on a sample of naive CD8+ T cells from blood, with Jurkat cell RNA spiked in. Subset given: FACS-sorted CD8+CD4-CCR7+CD45RA+ naive T cells. The CDR3 nucleotides are TGCGCCAGCAGCTTGGCCGGGGCAACCACTGAAGCTTTCTTT. Its translation is CASSLAGATTEAFF.